This T cell receptor (beta chain) was identified during a study of Ad26.COV2.S vaccination and SARS-CoV-2 variants. The table came from immunoSEQ multiplex PCR; TCRdb's copy has only in-frame clones and leaves some out. The sample has about 350,000 clones; about 87% are singletons. CDR1 and CDR2 from the germline V gene are SGHTA and FQGTGA. V lost 3 bases and J lost 8; bases outside the gene matches: 6. This CDR3 has 14 amino acids. Treatment described: roughly 18 received Ad26.COV2.S at low or high dose, single or two shots; 5 received placebo; per-sample allocation not given. Day 63 following the first vaccine or placebo injection was when the samples were taken. Wuhan-strain spike was delivered by a replication-incompetent Ad26 vector.

This sequence joins TRBV7-3 and TRBJ2-1; TRBD1 agrees at 8 bases. The receptor was derived from a person aged 18-60 years who received the Ad26.COV2.S COVID-19 vaccine or a placebo. Sequenced here: peripheral blood, sampled in a trial of Ad26.COV2.S vaccine versus placebo. CDR3 sequence reads: CASSFDRGSYEQFF. CDR3 nucleotides: TGTGCCAGCAGCTTCGACAGGGGTTCATATGAGCAGTTCTTC.